This T cell receptor (beta chain) was identified in a study of blood T cell repertoires in COVID-19. The germline V gene encodes CDR1 MNHEY and CDR2 SVGEGT. The CDR3 contains 15 residues. Trimming removed 2 bases at V and 5 bases at J, with 16 bases between. Data came from immunoSEQ multiplex PCR; TCRdb stores just in-frame clones and leaves some out. This sample has a few hundred thousand clones, with roughly 91% found just once. The V and J genes are TRBV6-2 or TRBV6-3 and TRBJ2-7, with D perhaps TRBD1 (5 bases). This TCR was sampled from a woman in her twenties or thirties with COVID-19, enrolled during active disease. Sequenced input: peripheral blood. As DNA, the CDR3 is TGTGCCAGCAGTTACGGGCAGGGCCAATTTAACGAGCAGTACTTC. Residues: CASSYGQGQFNEQYF.